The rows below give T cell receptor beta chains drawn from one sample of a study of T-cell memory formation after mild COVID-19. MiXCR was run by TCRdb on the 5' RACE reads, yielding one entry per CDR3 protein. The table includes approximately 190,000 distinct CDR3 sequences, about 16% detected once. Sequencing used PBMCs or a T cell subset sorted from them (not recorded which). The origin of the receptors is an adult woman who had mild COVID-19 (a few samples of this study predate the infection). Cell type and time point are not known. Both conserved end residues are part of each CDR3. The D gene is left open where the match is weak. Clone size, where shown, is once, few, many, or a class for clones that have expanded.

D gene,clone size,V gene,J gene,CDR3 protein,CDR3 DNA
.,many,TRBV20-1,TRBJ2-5,CSARESLTQYF,TGCAGTGCTAGAGAAAGTCTGACCCAGTACTTC
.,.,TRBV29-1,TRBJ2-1,CSVEASTGYNEQFF,TGCAGCGTTGAGGCATCTACAGGGTACAATGAGCAGTTCTTC
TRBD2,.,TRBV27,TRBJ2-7,CASSTLAGVHEQYF,TGTGCCAGCAGTACTCTAGCGGGAGTTCACGAGCAGTACTTC
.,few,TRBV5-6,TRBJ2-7,CASSFGRVDEQYF,TGTGCCAGCAGCTTTGGCAGGGTCGACGAGCAGTACTTC
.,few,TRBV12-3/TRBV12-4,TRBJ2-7,CASSFMRGEQYF,TGTGCCAGCAGTTTCATGCGTGGCGAGCAGTACTTC
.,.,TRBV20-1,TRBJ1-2,CSVQGTNGYTF,TGCAGTGTTCAGGGGACAAATGGCTACACCTTC
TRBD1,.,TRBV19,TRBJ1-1,CASSPQGMNTEAFF,TGTGCCAGTAGTCCACAGGGGATGAACACTGAAGCTTTCTTT
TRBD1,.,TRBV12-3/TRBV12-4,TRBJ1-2,CASSLGSQGANYGYTF,TGTGCCAGCAGTTTAGGGTCCCAGGGGGCGAACTATGGCTACACCTTC
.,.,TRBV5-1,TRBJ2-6,CASSLRPQGLSSGANVLTF,TGCGCCAGCAGCTTGAGGCCGCAGGGACTTAGCTCTGGGGCCAACGTCCTGACTTTC
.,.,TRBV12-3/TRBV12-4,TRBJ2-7,CASSLEPTYEQYF,TGTGCCAGCAGTTTGGAGCCTACCTACGAGCAGTACTTC
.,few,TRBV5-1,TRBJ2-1,CASSLRQGSNNEQFF,TGCGCCAGCAGCTTGAGGCAGGGGAGCAACAATGAGCAGTTCTTC
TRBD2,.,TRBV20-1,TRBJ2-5,CSARDGTRSVETQYF,TGCAGTGCTAGAGATGGGACTAGAAGTGTTGAGACCCAGTACTTC
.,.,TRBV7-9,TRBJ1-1,CASSHPSENTEAFF,TGTGCCAGCAGCCATCCAAGTGAGAACACTGAAGCTTTCTTT
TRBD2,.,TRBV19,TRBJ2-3,CASSEVAGAADTQYF,TGTGCCAGTAGTGAAGTAGCGGGAGCTGCAGATACGCAGTATTTT
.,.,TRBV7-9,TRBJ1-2,CASSLAGSDYGYTF,TGTGCCAGCAGCTTAGCTGGGTCGGACTATGGCTACACCTTC
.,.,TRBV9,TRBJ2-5,CASSSSPRAQETQYF,TGTGCCAGCAGCTCCTCCCCCCGGGCACAGGAGACCCAGTACTTC
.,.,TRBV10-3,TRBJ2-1,CAIRGGQSSYNEQFF,TGTGCCATCAGGGGGGGACAGTCTTCCTACAATGAGCAGTTCTTC
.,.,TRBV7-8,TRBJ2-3,CASSLGRLRQDTQYF,TGTGCCAGCAGCTTAGGGCGGCTACGGCAAGATACGCAGTATTTT
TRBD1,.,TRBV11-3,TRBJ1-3,CASRRQGAIGNTIYF,TGTGCCAGCAGACGACAGGGGGCTATTGGAAACACCATATATTTT
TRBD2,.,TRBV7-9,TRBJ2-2,CASSSRLAENTGELFF,TGTGCCAGCAGCTCCAGACTAGCGGAGAACACCGGGGAGCTGTTTTTT
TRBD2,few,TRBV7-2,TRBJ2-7,CASSSVAGGPYEQYF,TGTGCCAGCAGCTCCGTAGCGGGGGGGCCCTACGAGCAGTACTTC
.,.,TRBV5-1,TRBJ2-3,CASTTGTIPTDTQYF,TGCGCCAGCACGACCGGGACCATCCCCACAGATACGCAGTATTTT
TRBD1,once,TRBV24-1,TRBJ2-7,CATSESGQGRYEQYF,TGTGCCACCAGTGAAAGCGGACAGGGACGATACGAGCAGTACTTC
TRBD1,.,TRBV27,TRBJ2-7,CASSGQGRLYEQYF,TGTGCCAGCAGCGGACAGGGGCGACTCTACGAGCAGTACTTC
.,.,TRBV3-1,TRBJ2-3,CASSPPENRDRDTQYF,TGTGCCAGCAGCCCGCCGGAGAACCGCGACCGCGATACGCAGTATTTT
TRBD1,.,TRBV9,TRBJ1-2,CASSSDPGQGDYGYTF,TGTGCCAGCAGCTCTGACCCGGGACAGGGAGACTATGGCTACACCTTC